This T cell receptor beta chain was documented in a study of identical twins. Germline V lookup: CDR1 SGHVS, CDR2 FNYEAQ. V dropped 5 bases and J dropped 0 bases, with 20 bases sitting between them. CDR3 length: 17 residues. MiXCR, run by TCRdb on the 5' RACE reads, gives a single entry per CDR3 protein. The sample holds 1.5 million to 2 million distinct CDR3 sequences, about 30% seen once. This sequence joins TRBV7-6 and TRBJ2-7; D gene ambiguous. Sequenced: cord blood. The receptor was isolated from a newborn girl in good health. Here the CDR3 reads CASSPSFGRSGSYEQYF. CDR3 DNA: TGTGCCAGCAGCCCATCCTTCGGGCGATCGGGCTCCTACGAGCAGTACTTC.